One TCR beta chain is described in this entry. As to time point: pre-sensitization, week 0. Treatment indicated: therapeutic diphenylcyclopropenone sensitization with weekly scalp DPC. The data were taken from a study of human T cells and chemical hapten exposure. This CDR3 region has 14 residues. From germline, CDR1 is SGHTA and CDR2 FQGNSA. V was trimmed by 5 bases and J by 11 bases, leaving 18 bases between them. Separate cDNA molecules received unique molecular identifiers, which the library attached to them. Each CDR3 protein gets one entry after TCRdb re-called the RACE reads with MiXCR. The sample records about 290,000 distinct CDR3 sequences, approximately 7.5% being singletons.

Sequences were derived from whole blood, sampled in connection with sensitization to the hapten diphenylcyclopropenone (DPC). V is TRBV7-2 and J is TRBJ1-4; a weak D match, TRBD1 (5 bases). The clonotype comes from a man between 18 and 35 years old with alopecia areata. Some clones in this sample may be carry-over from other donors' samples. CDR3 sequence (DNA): TGTGCCAGCAGCAGGTCAGGGACGGGCGAGAAACTGTTTTTT. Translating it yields CASSRSGTGEKLFF.